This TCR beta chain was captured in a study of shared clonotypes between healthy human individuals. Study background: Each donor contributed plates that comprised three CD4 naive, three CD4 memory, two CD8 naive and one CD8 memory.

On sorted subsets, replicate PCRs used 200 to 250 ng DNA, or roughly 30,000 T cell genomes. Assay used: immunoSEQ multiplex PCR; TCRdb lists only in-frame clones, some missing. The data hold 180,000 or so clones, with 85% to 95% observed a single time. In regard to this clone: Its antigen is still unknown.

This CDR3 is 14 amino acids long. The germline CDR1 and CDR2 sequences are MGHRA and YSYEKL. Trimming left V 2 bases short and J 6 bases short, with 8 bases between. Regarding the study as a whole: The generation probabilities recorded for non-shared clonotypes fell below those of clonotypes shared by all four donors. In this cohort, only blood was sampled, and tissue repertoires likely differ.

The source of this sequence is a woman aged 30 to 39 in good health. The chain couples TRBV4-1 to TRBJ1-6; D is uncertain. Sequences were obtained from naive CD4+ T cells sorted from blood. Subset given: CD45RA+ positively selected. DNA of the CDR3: TGCGCCAGCAGCCAACCCGGGTCTAATTCACCCCTCCACTTT. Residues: CASSQPGSNSPLHF.